This TCR beta chain was identified during a study of CD8 T cells in Susac syndrome (dated by TCRdb to between 2018 and 2021). Background on the whole study: Whether CD8+ T cell activation and differentiation in Susac syndrome was antigen driven was tested using repertoire sequencing. The study compared CD8+ T cell repertoire clonality among eleven to twelve healthy donors, around 14 Susac syndrome patients and 15 multiple sclerosis patients. Paper-wide results and their limitations: The number of individuals in the TCR sequencing and HLA analysis was acknowledged as relatively small.

The V end loses 2 bases and the J end loses 6 bases, and a stretch of 10 bases separates them. The germline V gene (reference sequence) gives CDR1 as MNHEY and CDR2 as SMNVEV. The CDR3 holds 14 amino acids from the cysteine to the phenylalanine. Only the CDR3 DNA stays, 42 bases, in frame from base 1. RNA was extracted using the RNeasy kit, and about 0.5 to 1 microgram was reverse transcribed with random hexamers. TCR beta CDR3 regions were amplified with the immunoSEQ multiplex PCR assay covering 54 Vbeta and 13 Jbeta segments. PCR amplification bias was corrected using a synthetic template baseline for primer optimization and computational correction. On the study's bioinformatics: Reads were annotated to V, D and J genes per IMGT and analyzed with immunoSEQ Analyzer, keeping only productive sequences. Clonality was calculated as one minus the Shannon entropy normalized by log2 of the number of productive unique sequences. For each patient and control, public and private clones were evaluated among the 100 most prevalent clones. Clones were defined as Susac-specific if absent from the healthy and MS cohorts, from roughly 1,100 published viral clones and from other ImmuneACCESS disease sequences. Using fastp at Q25 and MiXCR, TCRdb reprocessed the public reads and kept productive beta chains. Merged by CDR3 protein, the rows form single entries marked with the most common genes and DNA. These V and J calls originate from TCRdb's pipeline instead of the authors' own analysis. A total of about 300,000 distinct CDR3 sequences appear in this sample, 85% of them only once. Together, the top ten hold over 0.1% of the sample.

Peripheral blood CD8+ and CD4+ T cells from healthy donors, Susac syndrome patients and multiple sclerosis patients were profiled by high-throughput TCR beta sequencing. Multiple sclerosis controls were treatment-naive patients with stable or active relapsing-remitting disease fulfilling revised McDonald criteria. CD8+ TEMRA cells were enriched by FACS, while bulk CD8+ and CD4+ T cells were purified by magnetic negative isolation. Blood was drawn into EDTA tubes, processed within 24 hours, and PBMCs were isolated by density gradient centrifugation. PBMCs intended for TCR sequencing were cryopreserved in liquid nitrogen and were subsequently thawed in a 37 degrees C water bath. Purity of sorted or isolated CD4+, CD8+ and CD8+ TEMRA cells was at least 90%. This clonotype appeared a single time. Its antigen is unknown. Per-base quality was not reported, and no clone a single base away is much larger than it. One read represents weak support.

In this chain, TRBV27 is recombined with TRBJ2-2; the D gene cannot be resolved reliably. Source material: CD8+ T cells from PBMCs. The source of this sequence is a human donor with multiple sclerosis. The nucleotide sequence reads TGTGCCAGCAGTTTAGGGGTTGGGTCCGGGGAGCTGTTTTTT. This encodes CASSLGVGSGELFF.